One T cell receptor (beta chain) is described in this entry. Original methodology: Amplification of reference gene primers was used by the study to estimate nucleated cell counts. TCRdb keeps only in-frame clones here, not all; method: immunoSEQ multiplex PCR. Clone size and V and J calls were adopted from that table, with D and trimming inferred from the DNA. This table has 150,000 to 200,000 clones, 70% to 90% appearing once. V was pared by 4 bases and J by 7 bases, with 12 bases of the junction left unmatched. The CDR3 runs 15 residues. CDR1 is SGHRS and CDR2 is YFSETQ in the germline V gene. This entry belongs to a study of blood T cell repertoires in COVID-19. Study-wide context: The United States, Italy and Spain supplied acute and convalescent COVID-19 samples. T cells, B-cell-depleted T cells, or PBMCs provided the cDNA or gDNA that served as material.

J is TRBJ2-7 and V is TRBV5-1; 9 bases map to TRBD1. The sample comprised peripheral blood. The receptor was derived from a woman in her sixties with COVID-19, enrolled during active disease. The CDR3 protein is CASSQGQGQQREQYF. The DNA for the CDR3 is TGCGCCAGCAGCCAGGGACAGGGCCAACAAAGGGAGCAGTACTTC.